These T cell receptor beta chains were read from a single sample in a study of blood T cell repertoires in COVID-19. TCRdb's copy holds only in-frame clones and misses some; the assay was immunoSEQ multiplex PCR. The repertoire includes 250,000 to 350,000 clones, 70% to 90% of them detected once, and under 8% sits in the top ten. The specimen sequenced was peripheral blood. The receptors originated from a man aged 18 to 30 who had recovered from COVID-19. Both conserved end residues are part of each CDR3. Fields, in order: clone size, J gene, D gene, V gene, CDR3 DNA, CDR3 protein. The D gene is left open where the match is weak. Some rows have no size entry. The others give once, few or many, or a class for an expanded clone.

>NA|TRBJ2-2|TRBD1|TRBV19
TGTGCCAGTAGGACACAGGGGGACACCGGGGAGCTGTTTTTT
CASRTQGDTGELFF
>NA|TRBJ2-1|TRBD2|TRBV6-5
TGTGCCAGCAGTTACGGGTGGGGGGGAGACAATGAGCAGTTCTTC
CASSYGWGGDNEQFF
>NA|TRBJ1-2|NA|TRBV29-1
TGCAGCGCCGCGATGGGGGGAGGGGACTATGGCTACACCTTC
CSAAMGGGDYGYTF
>few|TRBJ1-3|TRBD1|TRBV5-4
TGTGCCAGCAGCCCGGCGACAGGGACCTCTGGAAACACCATATATTTT
CASSPATGTSGNTIYF
>NA|TRBJ1-1|NA|TRBV3-1/TRBV3-2
TGTGCCAGCAGCCAAGAGGTATGGCGGGAAGCTTTCTTT
CASSQEVWREAFF
>few|TRBJ1-1|NA|TRBV29-1
TGCAGCGTGGACTCCAGCACTGAAGCTTTCTTT
CSVDSSTEAFF
>NA|TRBJ2-2|TRBD1|TRBV5-1
TGCGCCAGCAGTTTCCGCCCAGACAGGGAATTACCCGGGGAGCTGTTTTTT
CASSFRPDRELPGELFF
>NA|TRBJ1-5|NA|TRBV7-9
TGTGCCAGCAGCTTAAAGGGGCTCCCCCGAGAGCAGCCCCAGCATTTT
CASSLKGLPREQPQHF
>NA|TRBJ2-7|TRBD1|TRBV29-1
TGCAGCGTTCAGGAAGGGACAGGGCGATACGAGCAGTACTTC
CSVQEGTGRYEQYF
>NA|TRBJ1-1|NA|TRBV29-1
TGCAGCGTTCATCGGGCAGGGGCGAACACTGAAGCTTTCTTT
CSVHRAGANTEAFF
>NA|TRBJ2-5|NA|TRBV7-9
TGTGCCAGCAGCTTATCAGCAACGGGGACCCAGTACTTC
CASSLSATGTQYF
>NA|TRBJ2-7|TRBD1|TRBV5-6
TGTGCCAGCAGTACGACAGGGGCGTCCTACGAGCAGTACTTC
CASSTTGASYEQYF
>NA|TRBJ1-1|TRBD1|TRBV30
TGTGCCTGGGCTGAGGGACAGGGTCGCACTGAAGCTTTCTTT
CAWAEGQGRTEAFF
>NA|TRBJ1-2|TRBD1|TRBV3-1/TRBV3-2
TGTGCCAGCAGCCAAGCCTGGGACAGCTATGGCTACACCTTC
CASSQAWDSYGYTF
>NA|TRBJ2-1|NA|TRBV6-2/TRBV6-3
TGTGCCACCAGCAGAGGGGGCAATGAGCAGTTCTTC
CATSRGGNEQFF
>NA|TRBJ1-1|NA|TRBV5-5
TGTGCCAGCAGCTTTCTGGACTTTCTTCGGGCTGAAGCTTTCTTT
CASSFLDFLRAEAFF
>NA|TRBJ1-2|TRBD1|TRBV6-1
TGTGCCAGCAGTGAATTTGGACAGGGGGCGATGGGGAACTATGGCTACACCTTC
CASSEFGQGAMGNYGYTF
>NA|TRBJ2-6|NA|TRBV2
TGTGCCAGCAGTGAAGCCGCTACCATTCTATACTCCTCCTCTGGGGCCAACGTCCTGACTTTC
CASSEAATILYSSSGANVLTF
>once|TRBJ1-1|NA|TRBV19
TGTGCCAGTAGTATAGCAGGGAGGACTGAAGCTTTCTTT
CASSIAGRTEAFF
>NA|TRBJ1-2|TRBD1|TRBV10-3
TGTGCCATCATGGTCAAAGGGGATAACAGGGGGGTTGGGTCACCCTATGGCTACACCTTC
CAIMVKGDNRGVGSPYGYTF
>NA|TRBJ1-4|NA|TRBV19
TGTGCCAGTAGTATTGGCGGGACCCCAAATGAAAAACTGTTTTTT
CASSIGGTPNEKLFF
>NA|TRBJ1-1|NA|TRBV3-1/TRBV3-2
TGTGCCAGCAGCCAAGAGTGGGCGGGCACTGAAGCTTTCTTT
CASSQEWAGTEAFF
>NA|TRBJ1-6|NA|TRBV5-6
TGTGCCAGCAGCCGACAGTATTCACCCCTCCACTTT
CASSRQYSPLHF
>NA|TRBJ1-2|TRBD1|TRBV7-9
TGTGCCAGCAGCTTACTGGGACAGGGTTTCTATGGCTACACCTTC
CASSLLGQGFYGYTF
>NA|TRBJ2-3|NA|TRBV5-5
TGTGCCAGCAGCTTGCTAGCGTTAAATACGCAGTATTTT
CASSLLALNTQYF
>NA|TRBJ1-2|TRBD1|TRBV10-3
TGTGCCATCAGCCAAGAGGACACAGGGGTTGGCTATGGCTACACCTTC
CAISQEDTGVGYGYTF
>NA|TRBJ2-3|TRBD2|TRBV18
TGTGCCAGCTCACCTAGCGGGAGTGGCACAGATACGCAGTATTTT
CASSPSGSGTDTQYF
>NA|TRBJ1-1|NA|TRBV18
TGTGCCAGCTCACCAAGCTTGGGGGGCACTGAAGCTTTCTTT
CASSPSLGGTEAFF
>NA|TRBJ1-1|NA|TRBV2
TGTGCCAGCAGTGAACTTGAAGCTTTCTTT
CASSELEAFF
>NA|TRBJ2-1|TRBD1|TRBV3-1/TRBV3-2
TGTGCCAGCAGCCCGTCCGGGACAGGCTCCTACAATGAGCAGTTCTTC
CASSPSGTGSYNEQFF
>NA|TRBJ2-1|TRBD2|TRBV24-1
TGTGCCACCAGTGATTCCGCGGGAGGGGCAGGGAACTACAATGAGCAGTTCTTC
CATSDSAGGAGNYNEQFF
>NA|TRBJ2-3|NA|TRBV18
TGTGCCAGCTCACCACCCAACTCCGACACAGATACGCAGTATTTT
CASSPPNSDTDTQYF
>NA|TRBJ2-1|TRBD2|TRBV14
TGTGCCAGCAGCCTCGTAGCGGGAGGCTCCTACAATGAGCAGTTCTTC
CASSLVAGGSYNEQFF
>once|TRBJ2-3|NA|TRBV27
TGTGCCAGCAAGCAGGGGACCCGGCGGGATACGCAGTATTTT
CASKQGTRRDTQYF
>NA|TRBJ1-1|TRBD1|TRBV6-5
TGTGCCAGCATCAAACTGGACAGGGTCACTGAAGCTTTCTTT
CASIKLDRVTEAFF
>NA|TRBJ2-3|NA|TRBV7-9
TGTGCCAGCAGCTTAGCGGCGGGGCGCACAGATACGCAGTATTTT
CASSLAAGRTDTQYF
>NA|TRBJ1-5|TRBD1|TRBV4-1
TGCGCCAGCAGCCTCATACAGGGGGTTCAGCCCCAGCATTTT
CASSLIQGVQPQHF
>NA|TRBJ1-2|NA|TRBV27
TGTGCCAGCAGTTTCTCGAAAAGACAGGACTCTAGAGGCTACACCTTC
CASSFSKRQDSRGYTF
>NA|TRBJ1-2|NA|TRBV7-2
TGTGCCAGCAGGGTGAACCCGGGGAACAGCTATGGCTACACCTTC
CASRVNPGNSYGYTF
>NA|TRBJ1-2|NA|TRBV7-2
TGTGCCAGCAGCTTAAAATCCGGGGGGGGCTATGGCTACACCTTC
CASSLKSGGGYGYTF
>NA|TRBJ1-1|NA|TRBV2
TGTGCCAGCAGTGAAGAGAAATCAGTTGCAGCTTTCTTT
CASSEEKSVAAFF
>NA|TRBJ2-1|NA|TRBV4-1
TGCGCCAGCAGCCAAGTGGCAGGGGTATTCTACAATGAGCAGTTCTTC
CASSQVAGVFYNEQFF
>NA|TRBJ2-2|NA|TRBV30
TGTGCCTGGAGTGTTTCTAGCCCCGGGGAGCTGTTTTTT
CAWSVSSPGELFF
>NA|TRBJ1-2|NA|TRBV12-3/TRBV12-4
TGTGCCAGCAGTTTAGATACAGGGGGCTACACCTTC
CASSLDTGGYTF
>NA|TRBJ1-2|TRBD1|TRBV27
TGTGCCAGCAGTATGGAACAGGGGGCTTATCATGGCTACACCTTC
CASSMEQGAYHGYTF